Sequencing of this T cell receptor beta chain was carried out in a study of CD8 T cells in ankylosing spondylitis (dated by TCRdb to about 2017). General notes on the study: To find TCR variants linked to disease, the study profiled T cell receptor beta repertoires in ankylosing spondylitis patients and healthy donors. The full study cohort comprised 20 to 25 ankylosing spondylitis patients and some 110 healthy donors. Peripheral blood was sampled, and synovial fluid was also collected from ankylosing spondylitis patients. On the study overall, not on this receptor specifically: The disease-linked clones were reported to be significantly enriched in matched synovial fluid samples from ankylosing spondylitis patients. The disease-linked clones had a CD8+ phenotype and were found at relatively low frequencies in peripheral blood. Some motif variants had previously been reported in the synovial fluid and blood of reactive arthritis patients, which suggests shared mechanisms of disease initiation. A TCR beta motif made up of eight highly homologous amino acid variants appeared to be characteristic of blood from ankylosing spondylitis patients.

This clonotype was recorded many times. There is no known antigen for this receptor. One base away there is no much larger clone; base qualities are not given. Trimming takes 0 bases from V and 9 bases from J, and the germline ends sit 13 bases apart. The germline V gene encodes CDR1 SGDLS and CDR2 YYNGEE. Measured from the cysteine to the phenylalanine, the CDR3 is 14 residues long. Of the read, only the CDR3 DNA is kept; its 42 bases are in frame from base 1. For sequencing, an Illumina HiSeq 2500 was employed. TCR beta libraries were prepared by quantitative 5'-RACE with molecular barcodes. Regarding the original processing steps: To identify disease-linked TCR variants, a new computational method was used, one built on a probabilistic model of VDJ rearrangement. TCRdb handled the public reads itself, with Q25 trimming in fastp and clone calling in MiXCR, and kept productive beta chains. Each CDR3 protein gets just one entry, which takes the most common genes and DNA from the rows behind it. The V and J calls come from TCRdb's annotation, not from the publication. The sample table shows tens of thousands of distinct CDR3 sequences, and roughly 2.5% are seen once. The ten biggest clones cover approximately 4.4% of the sample.

The material sequenced was blood, either unsorted or a sorted T cell fraction (not recorded which). The clonotype comes from a male donor with ankylosing spondylitis or in good health (not recorded which). This chain is built from TRBV9 and TRBJ2-1, with the D gene possibly TRBD1 or TRBD2, each one fitting 5 bases. The CDR3 corresponds to CASSVASTQGEQFF. The DNA sequence is given as TGTGCCAGCAGCGTAGCTAGCACTCAGGGTGAGCAGTTCTTC. Outside the CDR3, residues come from the reference TRBV9 and TRBJ2-1 proteins, so the full variable domain is: DSGVTQTPKHLITATGQRVTLRCSPRSGDLSVYWYQQSLDQGLQFLIQYYNGEERAKGNILERFSAQQFPDLHSELNLSSLELGDSALYFCASSVASTQGEQFFGPGTRLTVL.